A selection of T cell receptor beta chains follows, all from one sample in a study of blood T cell repertoires in COVID-19. TCRdb's copy holds only in-frame clones and misses some; the assay was immunoSEQ multiplex PCR. The sample consists of 330,000 or so clones, 89% of them appearing once. Sequencing input: peripheral blood. The receptors originated from a woman between 55 and 75 years old with COVID-19, enrolled during active disease. Both conserved end residues are part of each CDR3. The order of the fields is J gene, clone size, V gene, CDR3 protein. The listing skips clone size in some rows; elsewhere it reads once, few, many or a size class.

>TRBJ1-2|-|TRBV7-9
CASSPQGTNYGYTF
>TRBJ1-1|-|TRBV7-9
CATYRGPGTEAFF
>TRBJ2-3|-|TRBV6-7
CASSYRGGLGTDTQYF
>TRBJ2-7|-|TRBV5-1
CASSLGLAGGALSYEQYF
>TRBJ1-5|-|TRBV4-1
CASSQAGGYNQPQHF
>TRBJ1-2|-|TRBV7-3
CASSLTGQGNYGYTF
>TRBJ1-4|-|TRBV2
CASSAGQAAELFF
>TRBJ2-1|-|TRBV5-4
CASSFPAGGHNEQFF
>TRBJ2-5|once|TRBV14
CASSRTGQETQYF
>TRBJ1-2|-|TRBV3-1/TRBV3-2
CASSQAGTGYGYTF
>TRBJ1-5|once|TRBV4-1
CASSQEPSYSNQPQHF
>TRBJ1-1|-|TRBV13
CASRSPGGAGTEAFF
>TRBJ1-1|-|TRBV4-1
CASSPRTGEYLPEAFF
>TRBJ1-2|-|TRBV5-1
CASSGGALSYGYTF
>TRBJ1-3|-|TRBV7-2
CASSPTGNGNTIYF
>TRBJ2-1|-|TRBV18
CASSPYPGTGGSEQFF
>TRBJ1-1|-|TRBV6-6
CASSYGTGLATEAFF
>TRBJ2-1|-|TRBV4-1
CASSQRSLRGQSSYNEQFF
>TRBJ2-5|-|TRBV11-2
CASSLQYGGEETQYF
>TRBJ2-5|once|TRBV7-9
CASSLKGGETQYF
>TRBJ2-5|-|TRBV7-9
CASSPRSGGRETQYF
>TRBJ1-1|-|TRBV10-3
CAIRSTGQNTEAFF
>TRBJ1-5|-|TRBV6-6
CASGDRASNQPQHF
>TRBJ2-3|few|TRBV10-3
CAISESPSGVTDTQYF
>TRBJ1-2|few|TRBV4-1
CASSQDLMGYTF
>TRBJ1-6|-|TRBV18
CASSPSLGGNSPLHF
>TRBJ1-4|-|TRBV10-3
CAISEGTPTNEKLFF
>TRBJ1-1|-|TRBV9
CASTPGTGVGNTEAFF
>TRBJ1-6|-|TRBV19
CASSIETQFNSPLHF